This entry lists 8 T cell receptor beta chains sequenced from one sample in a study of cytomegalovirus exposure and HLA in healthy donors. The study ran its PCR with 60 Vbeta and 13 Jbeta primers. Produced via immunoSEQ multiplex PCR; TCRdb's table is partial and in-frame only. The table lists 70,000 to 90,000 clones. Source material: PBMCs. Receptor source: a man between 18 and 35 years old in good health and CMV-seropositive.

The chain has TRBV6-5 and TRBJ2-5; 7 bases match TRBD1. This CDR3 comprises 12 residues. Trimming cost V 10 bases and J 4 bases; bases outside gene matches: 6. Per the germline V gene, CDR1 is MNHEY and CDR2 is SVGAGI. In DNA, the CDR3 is TGTGCCACCCGACAGGGTGGAGAGACCCAGTACTTC. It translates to CATRQGGETQYF.

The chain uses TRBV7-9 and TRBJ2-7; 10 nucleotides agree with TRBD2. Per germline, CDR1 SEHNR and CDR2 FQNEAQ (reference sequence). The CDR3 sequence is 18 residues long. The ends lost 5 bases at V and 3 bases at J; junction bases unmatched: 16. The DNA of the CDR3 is TGTGCCAGCAGCCTTTTACCGGTAGCGGGAGGCTCCCTCTACGAGCAGTACTTC. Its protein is CASSLLPVAGGSLYEQYF.

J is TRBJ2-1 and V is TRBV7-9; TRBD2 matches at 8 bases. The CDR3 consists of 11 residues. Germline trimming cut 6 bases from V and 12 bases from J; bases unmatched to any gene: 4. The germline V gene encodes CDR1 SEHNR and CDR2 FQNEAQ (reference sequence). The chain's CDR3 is CASRNGRGQFF. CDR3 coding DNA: TGTGCCAGCAGGAACGGGAGGGGGCAGTTCTTC.

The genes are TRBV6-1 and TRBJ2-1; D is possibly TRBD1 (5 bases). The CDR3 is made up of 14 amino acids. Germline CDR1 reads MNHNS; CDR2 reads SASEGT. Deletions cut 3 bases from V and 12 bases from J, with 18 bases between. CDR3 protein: CASSEMSGNLGQFF. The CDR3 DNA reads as TGTGCCAGCAGTGAGATGTCAGGGAATCTTGGGCAGTTCTTC.

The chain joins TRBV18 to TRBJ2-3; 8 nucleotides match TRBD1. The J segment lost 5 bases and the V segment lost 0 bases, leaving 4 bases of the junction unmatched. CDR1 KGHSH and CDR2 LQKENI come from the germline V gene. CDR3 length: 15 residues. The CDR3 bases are TGTGCCAGCTCACCACCGGTCGGACAGGGAGATACGCAGTATTTT. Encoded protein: CASSPPVGQGDTQYF.

CDR3 protein: CASSSSGSSVEAFF. Here the CDR3 DNA reads TGCGCCAGCAGCTCCTCCGGGTCCTCGGTCGAAGCTTTCTTT. The V gene is TRBV5-1, the J gene TRBJ1-1; D gene uncertain. This CDR3 is built from 14 residues. Germline V gene sequence: CDR1 SGHRS, CDR2 YFSETQ. The V end lost 3 bases, the J end lost 8 bases, and 17 bases lay between the germline ends.

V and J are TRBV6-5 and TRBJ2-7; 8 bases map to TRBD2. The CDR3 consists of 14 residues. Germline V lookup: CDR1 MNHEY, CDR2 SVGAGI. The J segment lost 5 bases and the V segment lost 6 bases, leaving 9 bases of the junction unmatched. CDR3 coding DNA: TGTGCCAGCAGGTCAACCGCGGGGGGCGACGAGCAGTACTTC. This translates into CASRSTAGGDEQYF.

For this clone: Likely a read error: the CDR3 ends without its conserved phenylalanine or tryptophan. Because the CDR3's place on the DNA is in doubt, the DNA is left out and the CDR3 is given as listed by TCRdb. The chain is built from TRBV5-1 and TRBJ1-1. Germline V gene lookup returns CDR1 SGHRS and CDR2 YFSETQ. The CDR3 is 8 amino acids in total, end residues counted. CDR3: CAGSSLGI.